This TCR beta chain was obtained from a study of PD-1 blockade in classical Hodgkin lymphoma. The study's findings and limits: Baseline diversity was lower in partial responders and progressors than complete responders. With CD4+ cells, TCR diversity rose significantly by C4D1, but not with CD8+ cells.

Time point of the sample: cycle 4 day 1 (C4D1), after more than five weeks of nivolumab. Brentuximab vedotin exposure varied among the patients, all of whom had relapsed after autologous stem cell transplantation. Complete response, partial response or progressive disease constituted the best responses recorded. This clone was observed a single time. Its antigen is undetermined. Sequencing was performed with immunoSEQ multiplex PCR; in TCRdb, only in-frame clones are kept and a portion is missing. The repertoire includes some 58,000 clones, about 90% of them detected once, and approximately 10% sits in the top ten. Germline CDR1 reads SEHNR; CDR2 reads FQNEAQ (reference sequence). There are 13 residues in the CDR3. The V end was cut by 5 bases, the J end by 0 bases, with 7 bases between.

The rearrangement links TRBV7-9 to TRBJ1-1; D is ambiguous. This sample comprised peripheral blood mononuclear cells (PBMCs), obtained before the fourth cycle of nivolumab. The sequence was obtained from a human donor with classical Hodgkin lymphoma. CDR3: CASSPDMNTEAFF. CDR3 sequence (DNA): TGTGCCAGCAGCCCCGACATGAACACTGAAGCTTTCTTT.